This passage covers 9 T cell receptor beta chains from one sample sequenced in a study of shared clonotypes between healthy human individuals. The data were produced by immunoSEQ multiplex PCR, yet TCRdb's version contains in-frame clones alone and is incomplete. The sample gives about 690,000 clones, roughly 87% of which show up once; 34% is in the top ten. Material: memory CD8+ T cells from PBMCs. Subset described: CD45RO+ cells pooled with CCR7-negative TemRA cells. These receptors were taken from a man aged 18 to 30 in good health. Some clones in this sample may be carry-over from other donors' samples.

The V call is TRBV9, the J call TRBJ2-7; 7 bases are shared with TRBD2. Trimming at V came to 4 bases and at J to 1 base, leaving 8 bases not matched to a gene. The CDR3 consists of 15 residues. The germline V gene encodes CDR1 SGDLS and CDR2 YYNGEE. CDR3: CASSPTGGYSYEQYF. CDR3 nucleotides: TGTGCCAGCAGCCCAACGGGGGGATATTCCTACGAGCAGTACTTC.

This rearrangement joins TRBV9 to TRBJ1-2; 10 bases fit TRBD1. V trimming: 4 bases; J trimming: 3 bases; junction bases outside the gene matches: 6. Germline CDR1 is SGDLS and CDR2 is YYNGEE. The CDR3 is 15 residues long. CDR3 in DNA: TGTGCCAGCAGCCACGGACAGGGGGTGGACTATGGCTACACCTTC. Translated, it gives CASSHGQGVDYGYTF.

A note on this clone: Different DNA sequences within this sample yield the same CDR3. The V call is TRBV7-9, the J call TRBJ2-3, with TRBD2 matching over 9 bases. Germline trimming cut 4 bases from V and 0 bases from J; bases unmatched to any gene: 2. CDR1 and CDR2 (germline): SEHNR, FQNEAQ (reference sequence). The CDR3 length is 15 residues. CDR3 bases: TGTGCCAGCAGCTCTAGCGGGATTAGCACAGATACGCAGTATTTT. Translating gives CASSSSGISTDTQYF.

The rearrangement uses TRBV15 and TRBJ2-1; a weak D match, TRBD2 (6 bases). Germline V gene data show CDR1 as LNHNV and CDR2 as YYDKDF (reference sequence). The CDR3 is made up of 15 amino acids. V was cut by 0 bases and J by 2 bases, with 8 bases left in between. The CDR3 here is CATSRDERAYNEQFF. CDR3 in DNA: TGTGCCACCAGCAGAGACGAGCGGGCCTACAATGAGCAGTTCTTC.

This chain links TRBV2 with TRBJ2-7, with a tentative D call TRBD1 (5 bases). Germline V gene sequence: CDR1 SNHLY, CDR2 FYNNEI. Trimming took off 3 bases at V and 0 bases at J, with 12 bases between the two ends. CDR3 size: 15 residues. As DNA, the CDR3 is TGTGCCAGCAGTGATTCGGACACCTACTCCTACGAGCAGTACTTC. Amino acid sequence: CASSDSDTYSYEQYF.

The chain combines TRBV7-6 with TRBJ2-5, with TRBD1 as a possible D gene (6 bases). V shed 5 bases and J shed 5 bases, with 21 bases lying between them. The CDR3 spans 16 residues. Germline CDR1 reads SGHVS; CDR2 reads FNYEAQ. CDR3 in amino acids: CASSAPVHIRGETQYF. The CDR3 bases are TGTGCCAGCAGCGCACCCGTCCACATTAGGGGGGAGACCCAGTACTTC.

The CDR3 is CASSLIGAGELFF. Written as DNA, the CDR3 is TGTGCCAGCAGCTTGATCGGCGCCGGGGAGCTGTTTTTT. The chain has TRBV5-6 and TRBJ2-2, with D hard to call. Germline V gene sequence: CDR1 SGHDT, CDR2 YYEEEE. CDR3 length: 13 residues. Between the trimmed V and J ends, which lost 1 base and 6 bases, there was a span of 7 bases.

V is TRBV25-1 and J is TRBJ2-5, with 7 positions matching TRBD2. Looked up from germline, CDR1 is MGHDK and CDR2 is SYGVNS. This CDR3 spans 12 amino acids. V shed 6 bases and J 11 bases; nucleotides not matched to a gene: 9. CDR3 in DNA: TGTGCCAGCAGGCGACTAGCTGGTGAGCAGTACTTC. Translated, it gives CASRRLAGEQYF.

The chain employs TRBV7-9 and TRBJ2-3; weak D call: TRBD2 (6 bases). Germline CDR1 SEHNR, CDR2 FQNEAQ (reference sequence). The CDR3 consists of 16 residues. With 3 bases removed from V and 0 bases from J, the gap between germline ends came to 13 bases. CDR3 sequence reads: CASSLAAGPSTDTQYF. The CDR3 DNA sequence: TGTGCCAGCAGCTTGGCGGCGGGACCCAGCACAGATACGCAGTATTTT.